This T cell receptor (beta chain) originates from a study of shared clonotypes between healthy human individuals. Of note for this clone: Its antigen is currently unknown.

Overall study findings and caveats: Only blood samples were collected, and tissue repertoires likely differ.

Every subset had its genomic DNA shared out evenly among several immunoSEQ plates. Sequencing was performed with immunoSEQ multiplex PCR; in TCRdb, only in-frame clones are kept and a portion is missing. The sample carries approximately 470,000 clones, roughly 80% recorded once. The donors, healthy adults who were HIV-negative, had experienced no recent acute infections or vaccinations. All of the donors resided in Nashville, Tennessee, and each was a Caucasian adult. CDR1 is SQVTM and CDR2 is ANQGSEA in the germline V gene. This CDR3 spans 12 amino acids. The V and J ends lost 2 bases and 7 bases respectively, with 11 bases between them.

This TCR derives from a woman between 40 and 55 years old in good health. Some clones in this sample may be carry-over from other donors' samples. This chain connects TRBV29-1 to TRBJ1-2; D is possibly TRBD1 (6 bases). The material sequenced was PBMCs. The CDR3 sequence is CSVETQGSGYTF. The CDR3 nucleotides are TGCAGCGTTGAAACACAGGGTAGTGGCTACACCTTC.